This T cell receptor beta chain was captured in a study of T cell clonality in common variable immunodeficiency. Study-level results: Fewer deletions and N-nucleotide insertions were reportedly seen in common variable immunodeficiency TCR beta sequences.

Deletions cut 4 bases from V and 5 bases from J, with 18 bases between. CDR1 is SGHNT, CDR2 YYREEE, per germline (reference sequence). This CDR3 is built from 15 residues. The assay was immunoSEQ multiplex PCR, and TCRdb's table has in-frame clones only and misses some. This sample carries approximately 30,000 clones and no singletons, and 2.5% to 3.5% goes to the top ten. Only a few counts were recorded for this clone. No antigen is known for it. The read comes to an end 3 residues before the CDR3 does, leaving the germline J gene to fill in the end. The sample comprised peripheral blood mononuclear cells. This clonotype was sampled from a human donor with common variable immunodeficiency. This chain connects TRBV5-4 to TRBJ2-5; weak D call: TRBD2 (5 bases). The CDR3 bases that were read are TGTGCCAGCAGCCCCGGGGTTGTAGGTTCGGAGACC. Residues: CASSPGVVGSET. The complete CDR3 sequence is CASSPGVVGSETQYF.